The clone carrying this TCR beta chain was counted at least ten times. The antigen remains unidentified. The record originates from a study of identical twins. Notes on the study in general: Out-of-frame TCR alpha sharing in monozygotic twins exceeded recombination model predictions. Among beta out-of-frame sequences, excess sharing between twins appeared weaker.

V shed 1 base and J shed 1 base, with 16 bases lying between them. CDR1 and CDR2 from the germline V gene are DFQATT and SNEGSKA (reference sequence). This CDR3 has 16 residues. A single record per CDR3 protein comes from TCRdb applying MiXCR to the 5' RACE reads. The profile shows around 250,000 distinct CDR3 sequences, approximately 8.3% of them singletons. These same records also appear under a second study, on yellow fever vaccine responses in identical twins. From that paper: Reportedly, the T cell response mounted by twins to vaccine seemed partly convergent, partly personalized.

This sequence joins TRBV20-1 and TRBJ2-5; the D is unclear. This TCR derives from a woman younger than 30 in good health. Sequenced sample: CD8+ T cells sorted from blood. CDR3 sequence: CSARGRMDSFQETQYF. The CDR3 bases are TGCAGTGCTAGAGGCCGTATGGATTCTTTCCAAGAGACCCAGTACTTC.